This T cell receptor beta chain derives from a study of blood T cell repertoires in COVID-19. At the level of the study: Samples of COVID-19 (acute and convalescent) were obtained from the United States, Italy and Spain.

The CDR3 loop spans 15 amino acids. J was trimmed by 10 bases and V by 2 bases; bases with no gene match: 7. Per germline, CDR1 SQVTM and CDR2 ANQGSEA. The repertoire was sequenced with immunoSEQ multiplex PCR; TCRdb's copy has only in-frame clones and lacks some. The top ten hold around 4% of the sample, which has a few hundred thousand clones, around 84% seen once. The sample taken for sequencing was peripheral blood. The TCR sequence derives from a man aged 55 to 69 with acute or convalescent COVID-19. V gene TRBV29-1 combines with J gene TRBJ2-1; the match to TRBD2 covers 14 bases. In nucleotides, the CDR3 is TGCAGCGTTGAACGGGGGACTAGCGGGGGAGGGGAGCAGTTCTTC. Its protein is CSVERGTSGGGEQFF.